A single sample is the source of the 24 T cell receptor beta chains below, sequenced in a study of CD8 T cells in ankylosing spondylitis. Study-wide results and limits: Characteristic of ankylosing spondylitis blood, it appeared, was a TCR beta motif comprising roughly eight highly homologous variants.

Their cognate antigens are unknown. TCRdb used MiXCR to reprocess the 5' RACE reads, holding one entry per CDR3 protein. The sample carries 300,000 to 400,000 distinct CDR3 sequences, about a fifth recorded once. The sample was blood, either unsorted or a sorted T cell fraction (not recorded which). These receptors all stem from a male donor with ankylosing spondylitis.

In this sample, this clonotype turned up a few times. V gene TRBV20-1 combines with J gene TRBJ2-7; 7 bases are a match to TRBD2. With 0 bases clipped from V and 5 bases from J, the junction kept 7 bases outside the gene matches. Per germline, CDR1 DFQATT and CDR2 SNEGSKA (reference sequence). The CDR3 contains 14 residues. CDR3 coding DNA: TGCAGTGCTAGAGACCCCGGGGCGGGAGACGAGCAGTACTTC. Protein sequence: CSARDPGAGDEQYF.

This clonotype has a handful of counts. The chain employs TRBV7-3 and TRBJ2-1; 10 nucleotides agree with TRBD2. With V trimmed by 5 bases and J by 6 bases, 4 bases remained unmatched. The CDR3 consists of 14 residues. The germline gives CDR1 SGHTA, CDR2 FQGTGA. CDR3 DNA: TGTGCCAGCAGCCAGGGACTAGCGATCAATGAGCAGTTCTTC. Protein: CASSQGLAINEQFF.

V is TRBV6-1 and J is TRBJ2-1; weak D call: TRBD1 (6 bases). V gave up 6 bases and J gave up 0 bases, with 15 bases separating them. In germline, CDR1 is MNHNS, CDR2 SASEGT. The CDR3 extends over 16 amino acids. CDR3 in DNA: TGTGCCAGCAGCCGTTCGGGACAAAGCTCCTACAATGAGCAGTTCTTC. Translating gives CASSRSGQSSYNEQFF.

The chain employs TRBV20-1 and TRBJ1-5; TRBD1 matches 9 bases. The V and J ends lost 6 bases and 2 bases, in that order; junction bases with no gene match: 5. This CDR3 contains 14 residues. CDR1 is DFQATT, CDR2 SNEGSKA, per germline (reference sequence). CDR3 nucleotide sequence: TGCAGTGCCCCCAGGACAGGGGGCAATCAGCCCCAGCATTTT. Amino acid sequence: CSAPRTGGNQPQHF.

CDR3 nucleotides: TGCGCCAGCAGCTTGTTAGGGAGCACGAACACTGAAGCTTTCTTT. Translated, it gives CASSLLGSTNTEAFF. The chain joins TRBV5-1 to TRBJ1-1; D gene unclear. This CDR3 region has 15 residues. CDR1 and CDR2 from the germline V gene are SGHRS and YFSETQ. Trimming left V 1 base short and J 1 base short, with 11 bases between.

This clonotype came up a few times. This chain links TRBV20-1 with TRBJ2-3; TRBD2 is a possible D gene (5 bases). CDR3 size: 14 residues. V lost 1 base and J 6 bases, leaving 14 bases between the germline ends. Germline V gene data show CDR1 as DFQATT and CDR2 as SNEGSKA (reference sequence). CDR3 sequence (DNA): TGCAGTGCTAGAGCCACGGGCGGGTGGGATACGCAGTATTTT. It codes for CSARATGGWDTQYF.

DNA of the CDR3: TGTGCCAGCAGCAAAGAGGGGGATACGCAGTATTTT. This translates into CASSKEGDTQYF. The genes are TRBV5-5 and TRBJ2-3; D is possibly TRBD1 or TRBD2 (5 bases each). CDR1 SGHKS and CDR2 YYEKEE come from the germline V gene (reference sequence). CDR3 length equals 12 residues. With 4 bases removed from V and 6 bases from J, the gap between germline ends came to 9 bases.

The chain has TRBV3-1 and TRBJ2-7, with 9 bases that match TRBD1. Germline CDR1 reads LGHDT; CDR2 reads YNNKEL (reference sequence). After removal of 4 bases from V and 9 bases from J, the junction contained 10 bases not matched to a gene. The length of the CDR3 is 14 residues. DNA of the CDR3: TGTGCCAGCAGCCGGGACAGGGTTGGTGGCCGGCAGTACTTC. Translated, it gives CASSRDRVGGRQYF.

This clonotype was counted a few times. The chain is built from TRBV29-1 and TRBJ1-2; D gene ambiguous. This CDR3 is built from 11 residues. V was trimmed by 2 bases and J by 4 bases, leaving 5 bases between them. Germline V gene sequence: CDR1 SQVTM, CDR2 ANQGSEA. The CDR3 sequence is CSVELVYGYTF. CDR3 sequence (DNA): TGCAGCGTTGAACTTGTCTATGGCTACACCTTC.

The chain uses TRBV19 and TRBJ2-5; D call uncertain. Trimming stripped 3 bases from V and 5 bases from J, with 7 bases between. The CDR3 runs to 12 residues. Germline lookup yields CDR1 LNHDA and CDR2 SQIVND (reference sequence). CDR3 nucleotide sequence: TGTGCCAGTAGTATTTGGGGTGAGACCCAGTACTTC. Encoded protein: CASSIWGETQYF.

This clonotype came up a few times. This chain uses TRBV5-6 with TRBJ2-5; the D gene is possibly TRBD1 (5 bases). The CDR3 totals 13 residues. Deletions cut 4 bases from V and 5 bases from J, with 12 bases between. Looked up from germline, CDR1 is SGHDT and CDR2 is YYEEEE. CDR3: CASSPRQRETQYF. As DNA, the CDR3 is TGTGCCAGCAGCCCTCGACAGAGGGAGACCCAGTACTTC.

This chain joins TRBV3-1 and TRBJ2-2; maybe TRBD2 (5 bases). This CDR3 contains 16 residues. The ends were cut back, 4 bases at V and 5 bases at J, with 17 bases in the middle. Per germline, CDR1 LGHDT and CDR2 YNNKEL (reference sequence). Here the CDR3 DNA reads TGTGCCAGCAGCCGGTCTAGCTCCTTCACGACCGGGGAGCTGTTTTTT. Protein sequence: CASSRSSSFTTGELFF.

This clonotype appeared a few times. The chain links TRBV7-2 to TRBJ2-3, with 8 bases aligning to TRBD2. Germline CDR1 reads SGHTA; CDR2 reads FQGNSA. Trimming removed 2 bases from V and 3 bases from J; junction bases left unmatched: 7. The CDR3 runs to 16 residues. CDR3 in DNA: TGTGCCAGCAGCTTATTCGGGAGGGCCGTAACAGATACGCAGTATTTT. It translates to CASSLFGRAVTDTQYF.

The table lists this clonotype with a few counts. This chain connects TRBV2 to TRBJ2-7, with TRBD1 matching over 7 bases. The CDR3 loop spans 13 amino acids. Germline trimming cut 4 bases from V and 6 bases from J; bases unmatched to any gene: 6. Germline V lookup: CDR1 SNHLY, CDR2 FYNNEI. The CDR3 coding sequence is TGTGCCAGCAGTGGACAGGGAACGAGCGAGCAGTACTTC. As protein: CASSGQGTSEQYF.

The chain joins TRBV18 to TRBJ2-7; D not resolved. The ends were cut back, 2 bases at V and 0 bases at J, with 11 bases in the middle. Germline-derived CDR1 and CDR2 are KGHSH and LQKENI. The CDR3 is made up of 15 amino acids. CDR3 loop: CASSPGQTRSYEQYF. The CDR3 region has the DNA TGTGCCAGCTCACCAGGGCAGACCCGCTCCTACGAGCAGTACTTC.

This clonotype was counted a few times. The chain recombines TRBV6-2 or TRBV6-3 with TRBJ1-4; no clear D. The ends were cut back, 4 bases at V and 3 bases at J, with 9 bases in the middle. Germline V lookup: CDR1 MNHEY, CDR2 SVGEGT. The CDR3 runs 14 residues. The CDR3 DNA is TGTGCCAGCAGTTTTGGATCCGCTAATGAAAAACTGTTTTTT. Encoded protein: CASSFGSANEKLFF.

The CDR3 loop reads CASSLQGAFINEQYF. In DNA, the CDR3 is TGTGCCAGCAGCCTACAGGGGGCTTTTATCAACGAGCAGTACTTC. The rearrangement links TRBV7-2 to TRBJ2-7; 9 bases fit TRBD1. V lost 5 bases, J lost 5 bases, and 10 bases stayed unmatched. CDR3 length equals 15 residues. Germline V gene data show CDR1 as SGHTA and CDR2 as FQGNSA.

This chain joins TRBV30 and TRBJ2-7, with D possibly called TRBD1 or TRBD2 (5 bases each). The germline gives CDR1 GTSNPN, CDR2 SVGIG (reference sequence). CDR3 length: 15 amino acids. V was shortened by 2 bases and J by 3 bases, with 17 bases between the two germline ends. CDR3 bases: TGTGCCTGGAGTCGACTACGGGACCCGATCTACGAGCAGTACTTC. It translates to CAWSRLRDPIYEQYF.

This clonotype was counted ten times or more. This chain connects TRBV29-1 to TRBJ2-1; 7 bases line up with TRBD2. From germline, CDR1 is SQVTM and CDR2 ANQGSEA. CDR3 length: 13 residues. CDR3 sequence reads: CSAGGSRMNEQFF. CDR3 in DNA: TGCAGTGCCGGGGGGTCTAGGATGAATGAGCAGTTCTTC.

The rearrangement joins TRBV5-1 to TRBJ2-3; D remains unclear. Germline CDR1 reads SGHRS; CDR2 reads YFSETQ. The CDR3 runs 13 residues. Trimming took off 3 bases at V and 1 base at J, with 6 bases between the two ends. DNA of the CDR3: TGCGCCAGCAGCTCTCTCGGCACAGATACGCAGTATTTT. This gives the protein CASSSLGTDTQYF.

This clonotype was seen a few times. J is TRBJ1-1 and V is TRBV7-2, with 8 bases lining up with TRBD1. CDR3 length equals 14 residues. Germline V CDR1 and CDR2: SGHTA, FQGNSA. V lost 3 bases, J lost 3 bases, and 3 bases stayed unmatched. CDR3 loop: CASSLTGVDTEAFF. The CDR3 nucleotides are TGTGCCAGCAGCTTGACAGGGGTTGACACTGAAGCTTTCTTT.

This clonotype came up many times. This rearrangement joins TRBV5-1 to TRBJ2-7; no firm D call. The germline gives CDR1 SGHRS, CDR2 YFSETQ. This CDR3 region has 15 residues. V lost 0 bases to trimming and J lost 0 bases, with 10 bases between them. CDR3 nucleotides: TGCGCCAGCAGCTTGGTGGGCGGCACCTCCTACGAGCAGTACTTC. It yields the protein CASSLVGGTSYEQYF.

The chain combines TRBV19 with TRBJ2-1; 11 nucleotides line up with TRBD2. The germline V gene has CDR1 LNHDA and CDR2 SQIVND (reference sequence). V lost 10 bases and J lost 5; bases outside the gene matches: 7. The CDR3 extends over 14 amino acids. The CDR3 is CATGGTSGNNEQFF. CDR3 in DNA: TGTGCCACCGGCGGGACTAGCGGCAACAATGAGCAGTTCTTC.

This clonotype was picked up a small number of times. The chain couples TRBV5-6 to TRBJ2-2; D is uncertain. V was cut by 4 bases and J by 5 bases, with 18 bases left in between. The germline V gene has CDR1 SGHDT and CDR2 YYEEEE. The CDR3 has 16 residues. CDR3 nucleotides: TGTGCCAGCAGCCTCCAGACGGGTTCGGGTACCGGGGAGCTGTTTTTT. Translation: CASSLQTGSGTGELFF.